This is a list of T cell receptor beta chains from one sample in a study of T cells in Graves' hyperthyroidism and ophthalmopathy. MiXCR, run by TCRdb on the multiplex PCR reads, gives a single entry per CDR3 protein. The sample lists approximately 630,000 distinct CDR3 sequences; roughly 17% were seen once. Material for sequencing was blood. The receptor source for this set is a woman between 25 and 40 years old with Graves' hyperthyroidism. Both conserved end residues are part of each CDR3. The order of the fields is D gene, clone size, J gene, V gene, CDR3 DNA, CDR3 protein. D genes are given only for firm matches. The size field is filled for only some rows; it gives once, few, many or a size class.

>TRBD1|NA|TRBJ2-2|TRBV7-8
TGTGCCGACAGGGGTCTCACCGGGGAGCTGTTTTTT
CADRGLTGELFF
>NA|many|TRBJ2-5|TRBV7-2
TGTGCCAGCAGCGCCGAGGGTAGCGGAACTGTAGAACAAGAGACCCAGTACTTC
CASSAEGSGTVEQETQYF
>TRBD1|many|TRBJ2-1|TRBV6-2/TRBV6-3
TGTGCCAGCAGTTACTCATCTTCGTCCGGGACAGGGAAATTCAATGAGCAGTTCTTC
CASSYSSSSGTGKFNEQFF
>NA|once|TRBJ2-1|TRBV11-1
TGTGCCAGCAGCTCCAACGGGGGATACAATGAGCAGTTCTTC
CASSSNGGYNEQFF
>NA|NA|TRBJ1-6|TRBV6-1
TGTGCCAGCCGGACCCCGATTGTGGGGAACAACTCACCCCTCCACTTT
CASRTPIVGNNSPLHF
>NA|NA|TRBJ1-6|TRBV5-5
TGTGCCAGCAGCTTGGGTCTGGGTTCACCCCTCCACTTT
CASSLGLGSPLHF
>NA|NA|TRBJ2-4|TRBV3-1
TGTGCCAGCAGCCAAGAAGGTCTACTCAAAAACATTCAGTACTTC
CASSQEGLLKNIQYF
>TRBD2|NA|TRBJ2-2|TRBV7-2
TGTGCCAGCAGGGAACCGGGACTAGCGGATAACACCGGGGAGCTGTTTTTT
CASREPGLADNTGELFF
>NA|many|TRBJ1-2|TRBV2
TGTGCCAGCACTACCAGGGGTTCTGGCTACACCTTC
CASTTRGSGYTF
>NA|many|TRBJ2-5|TRBV20-1
TGCAGTGCTCGGGACGCCGGTCCGAAGACCCAGTACTTC
CSARDAGPKTQYF
>NA|NA|TRBJ1-5|TRBV5-1
TGCGCCAGCAGCTTGCACAGGCGGGGACAGCCCCAGCATTTT
CASSLHRRGQPQHF
>NA|few|TRBJ2-5|TRBV20-1
TGCAGTGCTGGGGAAGAGGAGACCCAGTACTTC
CSAGEEETQYF
>NA|few|TRBJ2-3|TRBV13
TGTGCCAGCAGCCCCGGACCGCCCGAGGGGCAGTATTTT
CASSPGPPEGQYF
>TRBD1|NA|TRBJ1-2|TRBV6-1
TGTGCCAGCATGAGACAGGGGGGTGGGAGGTATGGCTACACCTTC
CASMRQGGGRYGYTF
>NA|many|TRBJ2-3|TRBV6-1
TGTGCCAGCAGCTCACCGGGCACAGATACGCAGTATTTT
CASSSPGTDTQYF
>NA|NA|TRBJ1-4|TRBV5-4
TGTGCCAGCAGCCTTACAGGGAAACGTGAAAAACTGTTTTTT
CASSLTGKREKLFF
>NA|few|TRBJ1-5|TRBV2
TGTGCCAGCAGTGATCAAGGGGTAATCAATCAGCCCCAGCATTTT
CASSDQGVINQPQHF
>NA|NA|TRBJ2-7|TRBV19
TGTGCCAGTAGTATCACGGGGTCGCGGGATTACTCCTACGAGCAGTACTTC
CASSITGSRDYSYEQYF
>NA|many|TRBJ2-2|TRBV28
TGTGCCAGCAGTCCCACAGTCTCCGGGACCAACACCGGGGAGCTGTTTTTT
CASSPTVSGTNTGELFF
>NA|many|TRBJ2-3|TRBV6-1
TGTGCCAGCAGGCGAATGGGGAAGGGGCATTTGGCAGATACGCAGTATTTT
CASRRMGKGHLADTQYF
>NA|many|TRBJ2-7|TRBV20-1
TGCAGTGCTAGAGACGCCCCCGGGACTTGCGATTTCGAGCAGTACTTC
CSARDAPGTCDFEQYF
>NA|NA|TRBJ2-5|TRBV15
TGTGCCACCAGCGCCGGGACACCGGGAAAGACCCAGTACTTC
CATSAGTPGKTQYF
>TRBD2|NA|TRBJ2-1|TRBV4-2
TGTGCCAGCAGCCCCACTGGACTAGTCGGGTACAATGAGCAGTTCTTC
CASSPTGLVGYNEQFF
>NA|many|TRBJ2-2|TRBV3-1
TGTGCCAGCAGCCAAGAGAAGGACAGCCGCACCGGGGAGCTGTTTTTT
CASSQEKDSRTGELFF
>NA|many|TRBJ2-5|TRBV7-2
TGTGCCAGCAGCTCTGGCAATCGGGTCTTGGAGACCCAGTACTTC
CASSSGNRVLETQYF
>NA|NA|TRBJ1-2|TRBV24-1
TGTGCCACCCCTGGGTCTCCTGGCTACACCTTC
CATPGSPGYTF
>NA|many|TRBJ1-1|TRBV29-1
TGCAGCGCCCACGACACGAACACTGAAGCTTTCTTT
CSAHDTNTEAFF
>TRBD2|many|TRBJ2-1|TRBV29-1
TGCAGCGTTGCGGGGGGCGGGGGGGGGAATGAGCAGTTCTTC
CSVAGGGGGNEQFF
>TRBD1|NA|TRBJ1-6|TRBV5-1
TGCGCCAGCAGCTTGGGTGGGACAGACAATTCACCCCTCCACTTT
CASSLGGTDNSPLHF
>NA|many|TRBJ2-1|TRBV7-3
TGTGCCAGCAGCTTGGTAGCGACGGGTGAGCAGTTCTTC
CASSLVATGEQFF
>NA|few|TRBJ1-2|TRBV5-1
TGCGCCAGCAGCTCCCCGACAGCCTATGGCTACACCTTC
CASSSPTAYGYTF
>NA|many|TRBJ2-1|TRBV20-1
TGCAGTGCCTCGCGACTCAGGTCCTCCAATGAGCAGTTCTTC
CSASRLRSSNEQFF
>NA|many|TRBJ2-6|TRBV11-2
TGTGCCAGCAGATTACCAAGCTCTGGGGCCAACGTCCTGACTTTC
CASRLPSSGANVLTF
>NA|many|TRBJ2-5|TRBV3-1
TGTGCCAGCAGCCGATCGGATTACCAAGAGACCCAGTACTTC
CASSRSDYQETQYF
>NA|many|TRBJ1-4|TRBV3-1
TGTGCCAGCAGCCAAGATAACAGCAGAGGGGAAAAACTGTTTTTT
CASSQDNSRGEKLFF
>NA|many|TRBJ2-3|TRBV28
TGTGCCACCACAACAGACAGGTTCACAGATACGCAGTATTTT
CATTTDRFTDTQYF
>NA|many|TRBJ2-5|TRBV29-1
TGCAGCTTATTCCTCCCAACCCAAGAGACCCAGTACTTC
CSLFLPTQETQYF
>TRBD1|many|TRBJ2-7|TRBV7-2
TGTGCCAGCAGCTTAGTTCCGGGACAGATCTACGAGCAGTACTTC
CASSLVPGQIYEQYF
>TRBD2|many|TRBJ2-7|TRBV28
TGTGCCAGCAGTTTTCCCGGGACTAGCTACGAGCAGTACTTC
CASSFPGTSYEQYF
>TRBD2|NA|TRBJ2-1|TRBV4-2
TGTGCCAGCAGCCAAGTTGTGGGAGGGCCGATCAATGAGCAGTTCTTC
CASSQVVGGPINEQFF
>TRBD1|NA|TRBJ1-2|TRBV20-1
TGCAGCCAGGGGGGACAGGGTATCTCAGAATATGGCTACACCTTC
CSQGGQGISEYGYTF
>NA|many|TRBJ2-2|TRBV3-1
TGTGCCAGCAGCCGGGGAGCGAACACCGGGGAGCTGTTTTTT
CASSRGANTGELFF
>TRBD1|many|TRBJ1-6|TRBV20-1
TGCAGTGCTAGGACAGGGAGTGGTGATTCACCCCTCCACTTT
CSARTGSGDSPLHF
>NA|few|TRBJ1-2|TRBV20-1
TGCAGTGCTAGATCGGTCAGGGGCTATGGCTACACCTTC
CSARSVRGYGYTF
>TRBD2|few|TRBJ2-7|TRBV4-1
TGCGCCAGCAGCCACCTCACTAGCGGGACGGGCTACGAGCAGTACTTC
CASSHLTSGTGYEQYF
>TRBD1|many|TRBJ2-1|TRBV28
TGTGCCAGCAGAGCCGACAGGGGGCCCTACAATGAGCAGTTCTTC
CASRADRGPYNEQFF
>TRBD1|NA|TRBJ1-4|TRBV4-3
TGCGCCAGCAGCCAACTACCCGGGACAGAAAATGAAAAACTGTTTTTT
CASSQLPGTENEKLFF
>TRBD1|many|TRBJ1-5|TRBV28
TGTGCCAGCAGCCAAGGGGGCGGCAATCAGCCCCAGCATTTT
CASSQGGGNQPQHF
>NA|NA|TRBJ1-1|TRBV5-1
TGCACCAGCAGCTCCGCCCAGGGAGCAGCTTTCTTT
CTSSSAQGAAFF
>NA|NA|TRBJ1-2|TRBV7-9
TGTGCCAGCAGCCATACCCTAGACACCCCTGGGGGCTACACCTTC
CASSHTLDTPGGYTF